This T cell receptor beta chain emerged from a study of cytomegalovirus exposure and HLA in healthy donors. General study findings and limits: The sole available immune exposure information was CMV serostatus. A missense DCLRE1C variant was associated with V- and J-gene trimming of TCR beta chains in a later analysis, and an independent cohort replicated the association.

Points on this clone: Its antigen is still unknown.

Germline V CDR1 and CDR2: LGHNA, YSLEER. V was clipped by 0 bases and J by 6 bases, with 13 bases between them. The CDR3 sequence is 15 residues long. 60 Vbeta and 13 Jbeta primers were used in PCR. Using immunoSEQ multiplex PCR, the repertoire was profiled, and TCRdb retains in-frame clones only, with some absent. The sample lists 100,000 to 150,000 clones, around 81% occurring once. The sequence was collected from a man aged 18-30 years in good health and CMV-seronegative. Specimen: PBMCs. This rearrangement joins TRBV4-3 to TRBJ2-3, with TRBD2 as a possible D gene (5 bases). The CDR3 DNA reads TGCGCCAGCAGCCAAGACCACGGGGTGGGCGATACGCAGTATTTT. Protein: CASSQDHGVGDTQYF.